This T cell receptor beta chain was documented in a study of shared clonotypes between healthy human individuals. General observations from the study: The low donor count limited represented genetic and exposure-history diversity.

Each subset's genomic DNA was shared equally among a number of immunoSEQ plates. The protocol was immunoSEQ multiplex PCR, while the TCRdb copy is restricted to in-frame clones and leaves out a portion. The repertoire holds fewer than 3 million clones, with around 92% as singletons. Each of the donors was a healthy adult who was HIV-negative and had not had a recent acute infection or vaccination. It was into CD45RA+ naive and CD45RA-negative memory subsets that the CD4+ cells were split. The CDR3 sequence is 14 residues long. Per germline, CDR1 SGHTA and CDR2 FQGNSA. Trimming removed 4 bases at V and 7 bases at J, with 11 bases between. Notes on this clone: Its antigen is not identified.

The rearrangement uses TRBV7-2 and TRBJ1-6; D not certain. The sample consisted of naive CD4+ T cells from PBMCs. The subset is: CD45RA+ positively selected. This clonotype originated in a man between 18 and 29 years old in good health. Some clones in this sample may be carry-over from other donors' samples. CDR3: CASSSGLLNSPLHF. In nucleotides, the CDR3 is TGTGCCAGCAGCTCAGGCTTGTTGAATTCACCCCTCCACTTT. Full variable domain (rest looked up from reference TRBV7-2 and TRBJ1-6): GAGVSQSPSNKVTEKGKDVELRCDPISGHTALYWYRQSLGQGLEFLIYFQGNSAPDKSGLPSDRFSAERTGGSVSTLTIQRTQQEDSAVYLCASSSGLLNSPLHFGNGTRLTVT.